These 14 T cell receptor beta chains originate from one sample sequenced in a study of cytomegalovirus exposure and HLA in healthy donors. Here immunoSEQ multiplex PCR was the method, and the copy in TCRdb shows in-frame clones only, minus some. Seen here are 55,000 to 65,000 clones, roughly 96% observed once, and the top ten hold roughly 6.3%. Sample: PBMCs. The receptor source for this set is a woman aged 18-29 years in good health and CMV-seropositive.

The chain joins TRBV28 to TRBJ2-3, with TRBD2 identical over 11 bases. The germline V gene encodes CDR1 MDHEN and CDR2 SYDVKM. The CDR3 length is 16 residues. J was trimmed by 0 bases and V by 5 bases; bases with no gene match: 4. CDR3: CASSTRLAGSTDTQYF. The CDR3 DNA follows: TGTGCCAGCAGTACCCGACTAGCGGGGAGCACAGATACGCAGTATTTT.

The chain is built from TRBV5-1 and TRBJ1-2, with 9 bases that match TRBD1. In germline, CDR1 is SGHRS, CDR2 YFSETQ. This CDR3 comprises 13 residues. Losses at the gene ends were 7 bases for V and 8 bases for J; bases not matched to a gene: 9. Here the CDR3 reads CASGSTGGSGYTF. In DNA form, the CDR3 reads TGCGCCAGCGGATCGACAGGGGGGAGCGGCTACACCTTC.

This rearrangement joins TRBV9 to TRBJ2-1; D might be TRBD1 (5 bases). V shed 4 bases and J shed 0 bases, with 17 bases lying between them. CDR3 size: 17 residues. Germline CDR1 reads SGDLS; CDR2 reads YYNGEE. In DNA, the CDR3 is TGTGCCAGCAGCCCCACAGGCGGCAGTAGCTCCTACAATGAGCAGTTCTTC. It yields the protein CASSPTGGSSSYNEQFF.

This chain links TRBV9 with TRBJ2-7; 7 bases map to TRBD2. The trim removed 3 bases at V and 3 bases at J, leaving 9 bases unmatched. Germline CDR1 is SGDLS and CDR2 is YYNGEE. The CDR3 totals 15 residues. CDR3 sequence reads: CASSGAGTNNYEQYF. CDR3 in DNA: TGTGCCAGCAGCGGGGCAGGGACTAATAACTACGAGCAGTACTTC.

The chain has TRBV7-2 and TRBJ2-3; 8 bases are a match to TRBD2. CDR3 length: 15 residues. The germline CDR1 and CDR2 sequences are SGHTA and FQGNSA. The trim removed 5 bases at V and 2 bases at J, leaving 6 bases unmatched. This CDR3 is CASSLTSGNTDTQYF. The CDR3 bases are TGTGCCAGCAGCCTAACTAGCGGAAACACAGATACGCAGTATTTT.

This clone was picked up one time. The CDR3 reads CASSEVRGNEQFF. DNA for the CDR3: TGTGCCAGCAGTGAGGTACGGGGCAATGAGCAGTTCTTC. The V gene is TRBV6-1, the J gene TRBJ2-1, with D perhaps TRBD2 (5 bases). V lost 3 bases, J lost 6 bases, and 9 bases lay in between. The germline V gene has CDR1 MNHNS and CDR2 SASEGT. This CDR3 spans 13 amino acids.

The rearrangement uses TRBV29-1 and TRBJ2-3; no firm D call. V gave up 3 bases and J gave up 6 bases, with 4 bases separating them. CDR1 is SQVTM, CDR2 ANQGSEA, per germline. The CDR3 is made up of 10 amino acids. As DNA, the CDR3 is TGCAGCGTTGACGCGGATACGCAGTATTTT. Translated, it gives CSVDADTQYF.

This clone appeared once. J is TRBJ1-2 and V is TRBV27; D call uncertain. V was shortened by 2 bases and J by 2 bases, with 9 bases between the two germline ends. Germline V gene sequence: CDR1 MNHEY, CDR2 SMNVEV (reference sequence). There are 14 residues in the CDR3. For the CDR3, the DNA is TGTGCCAGCAGTTTAGGCCGCCAGAACTATGGCTACACCTTC. Translated, it gives CASSLGRQNYGYTF.

The V gene is TRBV4-1, the J gene TRBJ1-1; D perhaps matches TRBD1 (5 bases). V was pared by 1 base and J by 13 bases, with 22 bases between. Germline V CDR1 and CDR2: MGHRA, YSYEKL. The CDR3 spans 15 residues. CDR3 amino acids: CASSQVVEPARGGFF. CDR3 nucleotide sequence: TGCGCCAGCAGCCAAGTAGTGGAGCCCGCGAGGGGAGGTTTCTTT.

This chain connects TRBV30 to TRBJ2-5, with 12 bases identical to TRBD2. Losses at the gene ends were 3 bases for V and 4 bases for J; bases not matched to a gene: 3. The CDR3 length is 14 residues. The germline CDR1 and CDR2 sequences are GTSNPN and SVGIG (reference sequence). The CDR3: CAWSQTSGGETQYF. The CDR3 bases are TGTGCCTGGAGCCAGACTAGCGGGGGAGAGACCCAGTACTTC.

J is TRBJ2-3 and V is TRBV7-2; TRBD2 aligns across 8 bases. Germline trimming cut 4 bases from V and 5 bases from J; bases unmatched to any gene: 5. Germline V gene lookup returns CDR1 SGHTA and CDR2 FQGNSA. The length of the CDR3 is 14 residues. For the CDR3, the DNA is TGTGCCAGCAGCTACGGGGGGGCCGGAGATACGCAGTATTTT. Its translation: CASSYGGAGDTQYF.

V usage is TRBV7-6 and J usage is TRBJ2-1; D might be TRBD2 (6 bases). The CDR3 length is 16 residues. Germline assignment: CDR1 SGHVS and CDR2 FNYEAQ. V was pared by 5 bases and J by 0 bases, with 14 bases between. In DNA form, the CDR3 reads TGTGCCAGCAGCAGCCTAGCGCAGAGCTCCTACAATGAGCAGTTCTTC. This gives the protein CASSSLAQSSYNEQFF.

The V and J genes are TRBV18 and TRBJ1-2, with 9 nucleotides matching TRBD1. Germline values: CDR1 KGHSH, CDR2 LQKENI. The CDR3 is 18 amino acids. The J segment lost 8 bases and the V segment lost 0 bases, leaving 16 bases of the junction unmatched. The CDR3 here is CASSPPFTRRQGVDGYTF. The CDR3 nucleotides read TGTGCCAGCTCACCACCGTTCACGCGGAGACAGGGGGTAGACGGCTACACCTTC.

This clone was detected only once. This chain joins TRBV5-6 and TRBJ1-2; D not resolved. Trimming took off 2 bases at V and 8 bases at J, with 16 bases between the two ends. This CDR3 has 14 amino acids. The germline gives CDR1 SGHDT, CDR2 YYEEEE. The CDR3, as DNA: TGTGCCAGCAGCTTCGATTGGGGAGGGAAAGGCTACACCTTC. It translates to CASSFDWGGKGYTF.